The next 21 T cell receptor beta chains were all read from a single sample in a study of beta chain features in type 1 diabetes. The antigens of these receptors remain unknown. Sequenced material consisted of expressed TCRB transcripts (all of the isolated RNA was reverse transcribed). Profiled with immunoSEQ multiplex PCR; TCRdb holds only in-frame clones, not every one. The top ten hold more than 0.09% of the sample, which has 600,000 or so clones, 9.5% to 15% seen once. General study results and limits: Across all four CD4+ subsets, people with type 1 diabetes showed modestly shorter TCRB CDR3s.

The sequenced sample consisted of naive CD4+ T cells from blood. The receptor set was obtained from a man aged 25-45 years with type 1 diabetes.

This clone was seen more than once but under ten times. This chain uses TRBV29-1 with TRBJ2-5; 7 bases line up with TRBD1. Looked up from germline, CDR1 is SQVTM and CDR2 is ANQGSEA. After removal of 5 bases from V and 4 bases from J, the junction contained 7 bases not matched to a gene. The CDR3 totals 13 residues. CDR3 residues: CSVQQGKGETQYF. CDR3 in DNA: TGCAGCGTTCAACAGGGGAAGGGAGAGACCCAGTACTTC.

The chain combines TRBV18 with TRBJ1-1; a weak D match, TRBD1 (5 bases). The CDR3 spans 12 residues. With 3 bases removed from V and 4 bases from J, the gap between germline ends came to 6 bases. The V gene's germline CDR1 is KGHSH and CDR2 LQKENI. CDR3 sequence (DNA): TGTGCCAGCTCACCGGGGGTCACTGAAGCTTTCTTT. It translates to CASSPGVTEAFF.

This clone was counted a few times. The same CDR3 is also encoded by other DNA sequences in this sample. The chain has TRBV20-1 and TRBJ1-1; D is unclear. This CDR3 region has 10 residues. V was pared by 6 bases and J by 1 base, with 3 bases between. Germline V gene data show CDR1 as DFQATT and CDR2 as SNEGSKA (reference sequence). The chain's CDR3 is CSARNTEAFF. The CDR3 region has the DNA TGCAGTGCCAGGAACACTGAAGCTTTCTTT.

The gene calls are TRBV28 and TRBJ2-2; perhaps D is TRBD1 or TRBD2 (6 bases each). V was pared by 5 bases and J by 2 bases, with 12 bases between. There are 15 residues in the CDR3. Germline lookup yields CDR1 MDHEN and CDR2 SYDVKM. The CDR3 DNA reads TGTGCCAGCAGTCCGATGGGGGGCAACACCGGGGAGCTGTTTTTT. Translating it yields CASSPMGGNTGELFF.

J is TRBJ2-3 and V is TRBV28; 12 positions agree with TRBD1. This CDR3 has 17 amino acids. V lost 8 bases, J lost 6 bases, and 15 bases stayed unmatched. Germline assignment: CDR1 MDHEN and CDR2 SYDVKM. In nucleotides, the CDR3 is TGTGCCAGCCCTCCCGGGACAGGGGGCCCTTATTGGGATACGCAGTATTTT. It specifies CASPPGTGGPYWDTQYF.

The table lists this clone with many counts. The chain uses TRBV25-1 and TRBJ1-6; 8 bases align to TRBD1. The germline V gene encodes CDR1 MGHDK and CDR2 SYGVNS. The junction had 10 bases not matched to a gene; V was cut back by 6 bases and J by 9 bases. The CDR3 is 15 residues long. The CDR3 reads CASSGVGQGGSPLHF. CDR3 nucleotides: TGTGCCAGCAGCGGTGTTGGACAGGGCGGTTCACCCCTCCACTTT.

This clone was observed a handful of times. V usage is TRBV4-3 and J usage is TRBJ1-4; D might be TRBD1 (6 bases). Trimming took off 4 bases at V and 4 bases at J, with 19 bases between the two ends. CDR1 is LGHNA, CDR2 YSLEER, per germline. The CDR3 loop spans 17 amino acids. CDR3 DNA sequence: TGCGCCAGCAGCCCCATCCAGGACAGCTTACATAATGAAAAACTGTTTTTT. It specifies CASSPIQDSLHNEKLFF.

This clone was counted a few times. The chain carries TRBV28 and TRBJ1-5, with 8 bases aligning to TRBD1. Germline loops: CDR1 MDHEN, CDR2 SYDVKM. Trimming cost V 6 bases and J 7 bases; bases outside gene matches: 8. The CDR3 has 14 residues. Here the CDR3 reads CASSLDRGGQPQHF. For the CDR3, the DNA is TGTGCCAGCAGCCTAGACAGGGGAGGACAGCCCCAGCATTTT.

This chain links TRBV11-2 with TRBJ1-1, with D unresolved. V was pared by 2 bases and J by 1 base, with 11 bases between. The CDR3 extends over 15 amino acids. The germline V gene has CDR1 SGHAT and CDR2 FQNNGV. This CDR3 reads CASSLKVDWNTEAFF. As DNA, the CDR3 is TGTGCCAGCAGCTTAAAGGTCGATTGGAACACTGAAGCTTTCTTT.

The chain has TRBV10-3 and TRBJ2-1, with 11 bases identical to TRBD2. Germline CDR1 and CDR2: ENHRY and SYGVKD. With V trimmed by 2 bases and J by 7 bases, 7 bases remained unmatched. This CDR3 comprises 16 residues. Here the CDR3 DNA reads TGTGCCATCAGTGAGGTTAGCGGGGGGGCCTCGAATGAGCAGTTCTTC. Its protein product is CAISEVSGGASNEQFF.

A few counts support this clone. V is TRBV5-1 and J is TRBJ1-2; perhaps TRBD1 as D (5 bases). The CDR3 runs to 17 residues. Germline CDR1 and CDR2: SGHRS and YFSETQ. V dropped 7 bases and J dropped 6 bases, with 28 bases sitting between them. The DNA of the CDR3 is TGCGCCAGCCGTGCTGGATTGGGGGACCTACAACCCGATGGCTACACCTTC. Protein: CASRAGLGDLQPDGYTF.

This clone was counted between two and nine times. This sequence joins TRBV7-3 and TRBJ1-2; D remains ambiguous. Germline V gene data show CDR1 as SGHTA and CDR2 as FQGTGA. CDR3 size: 12 residues. Trimming took off 3 bases at V and 4 bases at J, with 6 bases between the two ends. The CDR3 DNA is TGTGCCAGCAGCTTTGGACTCTATGGCTACACCTTC. Protein product: CASSFGLYGYTF.

This clone was observed a few times. The rearrangement joins TRBV23-1 to TRBJ2-6; tentative D call: TRBD1 (5 bases). TRBV23-1 is labeled an ORF, and its function is uncertain. The CDR3 runs to 20 residues. Trimming cost V 0 bases and J 2 bases, with 20 bases left between them. In DNA, the CDR3 is TGCGCCAGCAGTCAATCGTACGACAGCTCTTACTCTACTGGGGCCAACGTCCTGACTTTC. Translating it yields CASSQSYDSSYSTGANVLTF.

As concerns this clone: At one boundary the junction diverges from the germline segment, which might be a read error. The V gene is TRBV18, the J gene TRBJ2-1; perhaps TRBD1 as D (5 bases). Germline assignment: CDR1 KGHSH and CDR2 LQKENI. The CDR3 loop spans 12 amino acids. CDR3: CASSPEPAGQVF. CDR3 coding DNA: TGTGCCAGCTCACCGGAACCGGCAGGGCAGGTCTTC.

The gene calls are TRBV7-2 and TRBJ2-7, with 12 bases that match TRBD2. Germline trimming cut 3 bases from V and 7 bases from J; bases unmatched to any gene: 10. Germline V gene sequence: CDR1 SGHTA, CDR2 FQGNSA. The CDR3 loop spans 16 amino acids. The CDR3 loop is CASSFTSGGPIREQYF. CDR3 nucleotide sequence: TGTGCCAGCAGCTTCACTAGCGGGGGGCCCATTCGTGAGCAGTACTTC.

The chain joins TRBV4-3 to TRBJ1-6; 10 nucleotides align to TRBD1. This CDR3 is 17 amino acids long. In germline, CDR1 is LGHNA, CDR2 YSLEER. Trimming removed 0 bases from V and 8 bases from J; junction bases left unmatched: 7. CDR3 amino acids: CASSQEFLGTGDSPLHF. The CDR3 DNA is TGCGCCAGCAGCCAAGAATTCCTCGGGACAGGGGATTCACCCCTCCACTTT.

The rearrangement uses TRBV27 and TRBJ2-6; a weak D match, TRBD1 (5 bases). This CDR3 region has 16 residues. In germline, CDR1 is MNHEY, CDR2 SMNVEV (reference sequence). Trimming shortened V by 3 bases and J by 2 bases, and 11 bases separated the two germline ends. Here the CDR3 DNA reads TGTGCCAGCAGTTTCAGGGCGCAACCTGGGGCCAACGTCCTGACTTTC. This sequence encodes CASSFRAQPGANVLTF. Combining the CDR3 with reference TRBV27 and TRBJ2-6 gives the whole variable domain EAQVTQNPRYLITVTGKKLTVTCSQNMNHEYMSWYRQDPGLGLRQIYYSMNVEVTDKGDVPEGYKVSRKEKRNFPLILESPSPNQTSLYFCASSFRAQPGANVLTFGAGSRLTVL.

Worth noting for this clone: Different DNA sequences within this sample yield the same CDR3. This chain links TRBV6-5 with TRBJ2-6; D may be TRBD2 (5 bases). The CDR3 is 15 residues long. CDR1 is MNHEY, CDR2 SVGAGI, per germline. V lost 2 bases and J 0 bases, leaving 5 bases between the germline ends. The CDR3 spells CASSYEGSGANVLTF. The CDR3 DNA is TGTGCCAGCAGTTACGAGGGCTCTGGGGCCAACGTCCTGACTTTC.

This clone was counted only a few times. The J gene is TRBJ2-1, the V gene TRBV30; possibly TRBD2 for D (7 bases). Germline CDR1 GTSNPN, CDR2 SVGIG (reference sequence). This CDR3 region has 16 residues. The V and J ends lost 8 bases and 2 bases respectively, with 22 bases between them. As DNA, the CDR3 is TGTGCCCGATCGACCCTAGGGGGGGGGACCTACAATGAGCAGTTCTTC. Translating it yields CARSTLGGGTYNEQFF.

Only a few counts were recorded for this clone. The rearrangement uses TRBV5-1 and TRBJ2-3; 7 nucleotides agree with TRBD2. Germline V gene data show CDR1 as SGHRS and CDR2 as YFSETQ. This CDR3 spans 14 amino acids. V gave up 0 bases and J gave up 5 bases; unmatched junction bases: 3. Here the CDR3 reads CASSLGSGLDTQYF. CDR3 in DNA: TGCGCCAGCAGCTTGGGTAGCGGGCTAGATACGCAGTATTTT.

The V and J genes are TRBV7-2 and TRBJ1-5; 9 bases are shared with TRBD1. The V gene end was trimmed by 4 bases and the J gene end by 4 bases; junction bases not matched to a gene: 2. The CDR3 is made up of 14 amino acids. Germline V gene data show CDR1 as SGHTA and CDR2 as FQGNSA. The DNA for the CDR3 is TGTGCCAGCAGCTGGACAGGGGTGAATCAGCCCCAGCATTTT. This encodes CASSWTGVNQPQHF.